This T cell receptor (beta chain) was recovered during a study of blood T cell repertoires in COVID-19. In the study's own analysis: Estimation of nucleated cell counts relied on the amplification of reference gene primers. Clones were read by immunoSEQ multiplex PCR, and TCRdb kept only the in-frame ones, dropping some. The V and J calls and clone size come from that table; D and trimming were worked out from the DNA. The sample lists 250,000 to 350,000 clones; about nine tenths were seen once. Recruits, aged roughly 18 to 89 years, lived in some 25 US areas. What the recovered Cohort 3 donors had was two negative PCRs, clearance, or symptom resolution. Germline V CDR1 and CDR2: SGHTA, FQGNSA. The V and J ends lost 4 bases and 4 bases respectively, with 22 bases between them. CDR3 size: 17 residues.

Specimen: PBMCs or T cells enriched from blood (not recorded which). The receptor was isolated from a woman aged 18-29 years who had recovered from COVID-19. The genes are TRBV7-2 and TRBJ1-2; the D gene is possibly TRBD1 (6 bases). CDR3 protein: CASSSYPGQLETYGYTF. In DNA form, the CDR3 reads TGTGCCAGCAGCTCCTACCCTGGACAGCTAGAGACCTATGGCTACACCTTC.